The 26 T cell receptor beta chains listed next were all sequenced from one sample in a study of T cell responses to AZD1222 COVID-19 vaccine. Assay: immunoSEQ multiplex PCR; the TCRdb copy retains only in-frame clones and omits some. This sample has 150,000 or so clones, with 92% found just once. The specimen comprised peripheral blood, sampled on day 0 of AZD1222 vaccination. These receptors were taken from an adult in good health.

The J gene is TRBJ2-7, the V gene TRBV7-4, with D perhaps TRBD1 or TRBD2 (5 bases each). Germline V gives CDR1 SGHVT, CDR2 SQSDAQ. V lost 4 bases and J lost 4, with 20 bases in between. The CDR3 has 16 residues. CDR3 DNA sequence: TGTGCCAGCAGCTCACCTCGGGTCAGGGAGCGGTACGAGCAGTACTTC. Translated, it gives CASSSPRVRERYEQYF.

This sequence joins TRBV19 and TRBJ1-4, with TRBD1 as a possible D gene (5 bases). V was pared by 9 bases and J by 14 bases, with 13 bases between. Germline assignment: CDR1 LNHDA and CDR2 SQIVND (reference sequence). The CDR3 is 10 amino acids. CDR3 coding DNA: TGTGCCAGCGGAGGGGCAGGGCTGTTTTTT. This sequence encodes CASGGAGLFF.

The gene calls are TRBV5-4 and TRBJ1-2; a weak D match, TRBD1 (5 bases). The V gene lost 1 base and the J gene lost 7 bases, with 14 bases spanning the gap. This CDR3 is built from 14 residues. Germline CDR1 and CDR2: SGHNT and YYREEE (reference sequence). The chain's CDR3 is CASSLQSRVVGYTF. The DNA for the CDR3 is TGTGCCAGCAGCTTGCAGTCCAGGGTAGTTGGCTACACCTTC. Full variable domain (remainder filled in from reference TRBV5-4 and TRBJ1-2): ETGVTQSPTHLIKTRGQQVTLRCSSQSGHNTVSWYQQALGQGPQFIFQYYREEENGRGNFPPRFSGLQFPNYSSELNVNALELDDSALYLCASSLQSRVVGYTFGSGTRLTVV.

The V gene is TRBV7-2, the J gene TRBJ2-1; no firm D call. The V end was cut by 6 bases, the J end by 8 bases, with 8 bases between. The CDR3 spans 11 residues. CDR1 and CDR2 (germline): SGHTA, FQGNSA. The CDR3 protein is CASSSLDEQFF. The CDR3 region has the DNA TGTGCCAGCAGTTCCCTTGATGAGCAGTTCTTC.

The rearrangement uses TRBV7-2 and TRBJ1-3; 8 bases agree with TRBD1. The trim removed 2 bases at V and 14 bases at J, leaving 8 bases unmatched. The CDR3 is 13 amino acids. CDR1 is SGHTA and CDR2 is FQGNSA in the germline V gene. The CDR3 here is CASSLSTGQGLYF. The CDR3 DNA is TGTGCCAGCAGCTTAAGTACTGGACAGGGCTTATATTTT. Full variable domain (missing parts from reference TRBV7-2 and TRBJ1-3): GAGVSQSPSNKVTEKGKDVELRCDPISGHTALYWYRQSLGQGLEFLIYFQGNSAPDKSGLPSDRFSAERTGGSVSTLTIQRTQQEDSAVYLCASSLSTGQGLYFGEGSWLTVV.

V usage is TRBV6-5 and J usage is TRBJ1-1; tentative D call: TRBD1 (5 bases). V shed 6 bases and J shed 1 base, with 6 bases lying between them. Per the germline V gene, CDR1 is MNHEY and CDR2 is SVGAGI. This CDR3 is 12 amino acids long. The CDR3: CASRRGNTEAFF. The CDR3 DNA sequence: TGTGCCAGCAGGAGGGGGAACACTGAAGCTTTCTTT.

The rearrangement joins TRBV7-8 to TRBJ2-3; 7 bases line up with TRBD2. This CDR3 contains 15 residues. Per the germline V gene, CDR1 is SGHVS and CDR2 is FQNEAQ. V lost 3 bases and J lost 4; bases outside the gene matches: 7. The CDR3 sequence is CASSFGLVSPDTQYF. In DNA form, the CDR3 reads TGTGCCAGCAGCTTCGGACTAGTTTCTCCAGATACGCAGTATTTT.

The chain carries TRBV15 and TRBJ2-3; TRBD2 matches at 7 bases. V lost 0 bases to trimming and J lost 6 bases; unmatched junction nucleotides: 12. CDR1 and CDR2 (germline): LNHNV, YYDKDF (reference sequence). This CDR3 has 17 amino acids. The CDR3 loop is CATSRDHASGLWDTQYF. CDR3 DNA sequence: TGTGCCACCAGCAGAGATCACGCTAGCGGATTATGGGATACGCAGTATTTT.

The sample holds one count of this clone. This rearrangement joins TRBV6-5 to TRBJ1-2, with D unresolved. The CDR3 sequence is 14 residues long. CDR1 is MNHEY and CDR2 is SVGAGI in the germline V gene. V was clipped by 2 bases and J by 8 bases, with 15 bases between them. The DNA for the CDR3 is TGTGCCAGCAGTTACCAGCTCTCGTTGGGGGGCTACACCTTC. Amino acids: CASSYQLSLGGYTF.

The genes are TRBV5-1 and TRBJ2-3; the match to TRBD2 covers 10 bases. The ends lost 0 bases at V and 1 base at J; junction bases unmatched: 5. The CDR3 runs to 17 residues. From germline, CDR1 is SGHRS and CDR2 YFSETQ. In nucleotides, the CDR3 is TGCGCCAGCAGCTTGGAGGCTAGCGGGAGAGGCACAGATACGCAGTATTTT. It yields the protein CASSLEASGRGTDTQYF.

The chain uses TRBV29-1 and TRBJ2-2, with D hard to call. The germline V gene has CDR1 SQVTM and CDR2 ANQGSEA. The V end lost 4 bases, the J end lost 0 bases, and 9 bases lay between the germline ends. CDR3 size: 14 residues. Written as DNA, the CDR3 is TGCAGCGTTGGAGGCGGAACGAACACCGGGGAGCTGTTTTTT. This gives the protein CSVGGGTNTGELFF.

The V call is TRBV5-6, the J call TRBJ1-2; D remains unclear. CDR3 length: 12 amino acids. V was cut by 5 bases and J by 7 bases, with 12 bases left in between. Germline CDR1 SGHDT, CDR2 YYEEEE. CDR3 loop: CASRRWESGYTF. The CDR3 region has the DNA TGTGCCAGCAGGAGGTGGGAGAGTGGCTACACCTTC.

In its sample, this clone was seen once. The J gene is TRBJ2-7, the V gene TRBV28; no definite D call. The CDR3 length is 15 residues. Germline V lookup: CDR1 MDHEN, CDR2 SYDVKM. V was cut by 2 bases and J by 6 bases, with 17 bases left in between. The CDR3 DNA reads TGTGCCAGCAGTTTAATCGGGCCCGCTGGAAGCGAGCAGTACTTC. Its protein is CASSLIGPAGSEQYF.

The chain has TRBV5-1 and TRBJ1-1; 8 bases fit TRBD1. Germline CDR1 and CDR2: SGHRS and YFSETQ. With V trimmed by 6 bases and J by 7 bases, 8 bases remained unmatched. This CDR3 is built from 13 residues. CDR3 nucleotide sequence: TGCGCCAGCACCAACGACAGGGGAAATGAAGCTTTCTTT. It translates to CASTNDRGNEAFF.

Comments on this clone: At the DNA level, this CDR3 is encoded by other sequences in the same sample as well. The chain recombines TRBV12-3 or TRBV12-4 with TRBJ2-3; D uncertain. The CDR3 is made up of 13 amino acids. The germline V and J ends were trimmed by 6 bases and 2 bases, with 9 bases remaining between them. The CDR3 loop reads CASSLTNTDTQYF. The CDR3, as DNA: TGTGCCAGCAGCTTGACGAACACAGATACGCAGTATTTT.

This clone showed up just a few times. J is TRBJ1-2 and V is TRBV7-2; no clear D gene. There are 13 residues in the CDR3. CDR1 is SGHTA, CDR2 FQGNSA, per germline. V lost 2 bases and J 6 bases, leaving 10 bases between the germline ends. The CDR3 here is CASSLRASDGYTF. CDR3 nucleotide sequence: TGTGCCAGCAGCTTAAGGGCCAGCGATGGCTACACCTTC.

This clone was picked up one time. The rearrangement joins TRBV28 to TRBJ2-7; 10 nucleotides agree with TRBD2. With V trimmed by 5 bases and J by 5 bases, 9 bases remained unmatched. Germline CDR1 and CDR2: MDHEN and SYDVKM. This CDR3 comprises 15 residues. CDR3 sequence: CASSPASGSGHEQYF. As DNA, the CDR3 is TGTGCCAGCAGTCCCGCTAGCGGGAGTGGCCACGAGCAGTACTTC.

This sequence joins TRBV12-3 or TRBV12-4 and TRBJ2-7; D is undetermined. The CDR3 has 11 residues. V lost 2 bases and J 5 bases, leaving 4 bases between the germline ends. The CDR3 sequence: CASSLTDEQYF. The CDR3 nucleotides read TGTGCCAGCAGTTTAACGGACGAGCAGTACTTC.

CDR3 coding DNA: TGTGCCAGCAGTTTTACAGCGGGACTAGTAAATGAGCAGTTCTTC. It is translated as CASSFTAGLVNEQFF. The genes are TRBV28 and TRBJ2-1, with TRBD2 matching 8 bases. J lost 7 bases, V lost 3 bases, and 8 bases had no gene match. Germline values: CDR1 MDHEN, CDR2 SYDVKM. There are 15 residues in the CDR3.

This chain links TRBV19 with TRBJ1-6; D gene uncertain. V lost 3 bases, J lost 9 bases, and 12 bases lay in between. CDR1 LNHDA and CDR2 SQIVND come from the germline V gene (reference sequence). The CDR3 is 14 residues long. The CDR3 DNA reads TGTGCCAGTAGTATCCCCGGTGGGATTTCACCCCTCCACTTT. Translated: CASSIPGGISPLHF.

The chain is built from TRBV14 and TRBJ2-7, with a tentative D call TRBD1 (7 bases). Per germline, CDR1 SGHDN and CDR2 FVKESK. This CDR3 is built from 14 residues. V was cut by 3 bases and J by 3 bases, with 12 bases left in between. The CDR3 DNA reads TGTGCCAGCAGCCAGAGACAGGGAGGCTACGAGCAGTACTTC. Translation gives CASSQRQGGYEQYF.

The gene calls are TRBV27 and TRBJ2-7, with a tentative D call TRBD1 (5 bases). Germline V gene sequence: CDR1 MNHEY, CDR2 SMNVEV (reference sequence). The CDR3 spans 13 residues. V shed 3 bases and J shed 1 base, with 7 bases lying between them. CDR3 protein: CASSLGQSYEQYF. The CDR3 DNA reads TGTGCCAGCAGTTTGGGGCAGTCCTACGAGCAGTACTTC.

The chain joins TRBV7-6 to TRBJ2-1, with 7 bases fitting TRBD2. Losses at the gene ends were 6 bases for V and 1 base for J; bases not matched to a gene: 6. The CDR3 sequence is 15 residues long. Germline-derived CDR1 and CDR2 are SGHVS and FNYEAQ. The CDR3 nucleotides read TGTGCCAGCAGTTACTTAGCGGGTTCCTACAATGAGCAGTTCTTC. It yields the protein CASSYLAGSYNEQFF.

The chain uses TRBV18 and TRBJ2-3, with TRBD2 matching 7 bases. The CDR3 covers 13 residues. V lost 8 bases, J lost 2 bases, and 4 bases stayed unmatched. The V gene's germline CDR1 is KGHSH and CDR2 LQKENI. Here the CDR3 reads CASLAAFTDTQYF. Written as DNA, the CDR3 is TGTGCCAGCCTAGCGGCGTTCACAGATACGCAGTATTTT.

The chain combines TRBV6-2 or TRBV6-3 with TRBJ1-5; D not resolved. The CDR3 spans 14 residues. Germline V gives CDR1 MNHEY, CDR2 SVGEGT. V was clipped by 2 bases and J by 6 bases, with 11 bases between them. The CDR3 sequence: CASSYELGRQPQHF. The CDR3 DNA sequence: TGTGCCAGCAGTTACGAGCTGGGCCGTCAGCCCCAGCATTTT.

V gene TRBV7-9 combines with J gene TRBJ2-5; D may be TRBD1 (7 bases). CDR3 length equals 17 residues. V was shortened by 4 bases and J by 3 bases, with 21 bases between the two germline ends. Germline lookup yields CDR1 SEHNR and CDR2 FQNEAQ (reference sequence). CDR3: CASSSALGTGEEETQYF. DNA of the CDR3: TGTGCCAGCAGCTCAGCACTGGGAACAGGGGAGGAAGAGACCCAGTACTTC. The variable domain in full, with the rest retrieved from reference TRBV7-9 and TRBJ2-5, is DTGVSQNPRHKITKRGQNVTFRCDPISEHNRLYWYRQTLGQGPEFLTYFQNEAQLEKSRLLSDRFSAERPKGSFSTLEIQRTEQGDSAMYLCASSSALGTGEEETQYFGPGTRLLVL.